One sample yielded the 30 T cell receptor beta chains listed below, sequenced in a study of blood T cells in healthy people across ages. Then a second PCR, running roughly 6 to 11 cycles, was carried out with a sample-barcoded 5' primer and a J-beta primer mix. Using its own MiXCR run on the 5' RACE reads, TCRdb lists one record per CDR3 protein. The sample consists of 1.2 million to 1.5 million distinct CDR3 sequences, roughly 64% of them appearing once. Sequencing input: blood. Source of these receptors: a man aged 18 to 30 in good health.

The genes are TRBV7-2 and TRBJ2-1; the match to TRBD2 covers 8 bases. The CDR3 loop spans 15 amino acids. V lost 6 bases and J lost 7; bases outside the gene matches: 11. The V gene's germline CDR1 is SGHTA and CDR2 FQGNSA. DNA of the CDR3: TGTGCCAGCAGGTCCGACGGGGGGGCGGGAAATGAGCAGTTCTTC. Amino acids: CASRSDGGAGNEQFF.

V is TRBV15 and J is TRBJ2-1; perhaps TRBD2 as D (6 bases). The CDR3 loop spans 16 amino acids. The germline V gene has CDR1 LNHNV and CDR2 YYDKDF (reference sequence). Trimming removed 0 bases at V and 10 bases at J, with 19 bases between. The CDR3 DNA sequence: TGTGCCACCAGCAGAGACCTACCTTGGGGGGAAGGGGAGCAGTTCTTC. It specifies CATSRDLPWGEGEQFF.

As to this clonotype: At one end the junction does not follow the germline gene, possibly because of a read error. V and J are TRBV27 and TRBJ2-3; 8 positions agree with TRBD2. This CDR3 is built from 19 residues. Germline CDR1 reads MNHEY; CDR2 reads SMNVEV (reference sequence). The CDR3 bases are TGTGCCAGCAGTTCCAGGGAGTCAGTAGCGGGAATAAGCACAGATAAGCAGTATTTT. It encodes CASSSRESVAGISTDKQYF.

The CDR3 DNA reads TGTGCCAGCAGCACGAGGACAGGGCGCAATGAGCAGTTCTTC. Translation gives CASSTRTGRNEQFF. This chain uses TRBV7-2 with TRBJ2-1; 8 nucleotides line up with TRBD1. Germline V gene lookup returns CDR1 SGHTA and CDR2 FQGNSA. This CDR3 is built from 14 residues. V was clipped by 5 bases and J by 6 bases; unmatched bases: 6.

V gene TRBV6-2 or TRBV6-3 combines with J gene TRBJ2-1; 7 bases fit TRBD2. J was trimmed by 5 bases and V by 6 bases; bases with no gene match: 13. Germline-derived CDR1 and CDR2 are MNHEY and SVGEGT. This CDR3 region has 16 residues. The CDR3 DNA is TGTGCCAGCAGCGATAACCAGGTTCGGGGGGACAATGAGCAGTTCTTC. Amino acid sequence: CASSDNQVRGDNEQFF.

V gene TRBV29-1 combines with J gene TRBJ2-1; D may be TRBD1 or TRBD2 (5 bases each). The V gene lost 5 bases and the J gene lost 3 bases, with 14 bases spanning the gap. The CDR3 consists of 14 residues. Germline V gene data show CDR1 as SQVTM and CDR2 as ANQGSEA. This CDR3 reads CSVSPWGYYNEQFF. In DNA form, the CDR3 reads TGCAGCGTTTCTCCGTGGGGGTACTACAATGAGCAGTTCTTC.

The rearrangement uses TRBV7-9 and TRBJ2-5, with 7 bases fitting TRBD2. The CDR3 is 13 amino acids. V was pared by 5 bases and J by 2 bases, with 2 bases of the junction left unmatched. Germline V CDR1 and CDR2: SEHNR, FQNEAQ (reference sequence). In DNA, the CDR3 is TGTGCCAGCAGCATACTAGCGCAAGAGACCCAGTACTTC. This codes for CASSILAQETQYF.

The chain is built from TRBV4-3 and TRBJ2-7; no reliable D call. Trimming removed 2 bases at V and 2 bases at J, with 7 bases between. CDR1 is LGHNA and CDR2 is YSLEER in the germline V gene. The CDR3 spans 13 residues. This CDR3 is CASSQSYPYEQYF. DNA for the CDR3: TGCGCCAGCAGCCAAAGTTACCCCTACGAGCAGTACTTC.

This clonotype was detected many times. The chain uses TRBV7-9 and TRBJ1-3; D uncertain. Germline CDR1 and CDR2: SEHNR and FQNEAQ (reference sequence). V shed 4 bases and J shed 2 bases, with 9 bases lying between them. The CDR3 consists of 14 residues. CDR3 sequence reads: CASSSPGTGNTIYF. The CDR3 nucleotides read TGTGCCAGCAGCTCGCCGGGCACTGGAAACACCATATATTTT.

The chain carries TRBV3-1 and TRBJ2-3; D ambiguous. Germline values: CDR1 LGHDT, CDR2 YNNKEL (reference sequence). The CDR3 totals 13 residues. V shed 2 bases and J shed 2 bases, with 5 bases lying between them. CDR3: CASSQRHTDTQYF. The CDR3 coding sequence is TGTGCCAGCAGCCAAAGACACACAGATACGCAGTATTTT.

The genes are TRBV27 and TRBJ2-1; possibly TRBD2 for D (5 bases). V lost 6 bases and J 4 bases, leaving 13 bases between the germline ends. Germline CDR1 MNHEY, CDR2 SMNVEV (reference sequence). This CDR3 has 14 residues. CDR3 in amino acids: CASRNPGTYNEQFF. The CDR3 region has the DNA TGTGCCAGCAGAAACCCGGGAACTTACAATGAGCAGTTCTTC.

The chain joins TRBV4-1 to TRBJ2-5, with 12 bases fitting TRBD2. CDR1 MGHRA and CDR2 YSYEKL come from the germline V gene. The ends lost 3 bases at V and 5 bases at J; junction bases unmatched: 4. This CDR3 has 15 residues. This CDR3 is CASSQPGTSGETQYF. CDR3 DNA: TGCGCCAGCAGCCAGCCTGGGACTAGCGGGGAGACCCAGTACTTC.

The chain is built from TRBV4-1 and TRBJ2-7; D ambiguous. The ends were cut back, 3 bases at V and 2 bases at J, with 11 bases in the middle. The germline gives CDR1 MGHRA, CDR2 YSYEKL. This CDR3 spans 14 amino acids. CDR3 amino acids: CASSQVGETYEQYF. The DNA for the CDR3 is TGCGCCAGCAGCCAGGTAGGCGAAACCTACGAGCAGTACTTC.

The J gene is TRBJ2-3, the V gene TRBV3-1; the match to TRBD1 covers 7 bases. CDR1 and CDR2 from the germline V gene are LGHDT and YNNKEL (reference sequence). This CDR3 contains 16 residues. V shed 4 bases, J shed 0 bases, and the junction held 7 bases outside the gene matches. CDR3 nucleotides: TGTGCCAGCAGCCCACGTAGGGGGCTCAGCACAGATACGCAGTATTTT. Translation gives CASSPRRGLSTDTQYF.

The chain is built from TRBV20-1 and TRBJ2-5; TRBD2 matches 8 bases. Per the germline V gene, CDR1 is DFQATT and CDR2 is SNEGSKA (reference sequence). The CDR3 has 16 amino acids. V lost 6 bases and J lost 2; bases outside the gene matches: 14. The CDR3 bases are TGCAGTGCCTCAGCGGGGGCCTTACCTTTTCAAGAGACCCAGTACTTC. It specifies CSASAGALPFQETQYF.

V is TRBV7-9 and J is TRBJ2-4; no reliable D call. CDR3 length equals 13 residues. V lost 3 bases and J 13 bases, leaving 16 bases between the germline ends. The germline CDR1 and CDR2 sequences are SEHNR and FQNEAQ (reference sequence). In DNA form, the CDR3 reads TGTGCCAGCAGCTTGACCCAATACAATGAGCAGTACTTC. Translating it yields CASSLTQYNEQYF.

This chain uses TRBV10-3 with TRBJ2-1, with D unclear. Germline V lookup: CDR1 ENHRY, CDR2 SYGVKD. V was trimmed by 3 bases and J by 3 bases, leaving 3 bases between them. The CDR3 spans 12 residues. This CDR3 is CAISEIYNEQFF. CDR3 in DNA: TGTGCCATCAGTGAAATCTACAATGAGCAGTTCTTC.

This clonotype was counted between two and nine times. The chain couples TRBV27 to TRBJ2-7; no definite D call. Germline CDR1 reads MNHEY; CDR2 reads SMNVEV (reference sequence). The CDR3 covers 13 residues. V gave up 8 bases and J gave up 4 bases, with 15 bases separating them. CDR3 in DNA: TGTGCCAGCGGCCCCTTGTCGAGTTACGAGCAGTACTTC. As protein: CASGPLSSYEQYF.

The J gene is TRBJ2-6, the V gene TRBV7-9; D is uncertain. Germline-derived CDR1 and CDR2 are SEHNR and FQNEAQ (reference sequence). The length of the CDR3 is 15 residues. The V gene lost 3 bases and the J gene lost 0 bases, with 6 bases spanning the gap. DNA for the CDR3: TGTGCCAGCAGCTTCCGGCTCTCTGGGGCCAACGTCCTGACTTTC. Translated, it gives CASSFRLSGANVLTF.

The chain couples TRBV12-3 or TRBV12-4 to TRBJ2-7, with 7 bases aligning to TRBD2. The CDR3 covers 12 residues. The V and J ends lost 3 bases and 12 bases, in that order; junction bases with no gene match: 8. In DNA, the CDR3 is TGTGCCAGCAGTTTTTTGGGGGGGGAGTGGTACTTC. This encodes CASSFLGGEWYF.

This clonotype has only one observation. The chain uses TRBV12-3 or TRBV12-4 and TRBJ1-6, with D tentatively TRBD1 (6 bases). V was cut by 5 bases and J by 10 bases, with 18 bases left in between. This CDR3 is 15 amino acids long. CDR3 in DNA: TGTGCCAGCAGTACAGGGACAACGAATTGGTCACCCCTCCACTTT. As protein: CASSTGTTNWSPLHF.

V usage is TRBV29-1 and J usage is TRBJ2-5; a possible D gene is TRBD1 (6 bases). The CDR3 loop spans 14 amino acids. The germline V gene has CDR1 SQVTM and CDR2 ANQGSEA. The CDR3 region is CSSSGTRLYNEQYF. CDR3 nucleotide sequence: TGCAGTTCCTCGGGGACAAGACTTTACAATGAGCAGTACTTC.

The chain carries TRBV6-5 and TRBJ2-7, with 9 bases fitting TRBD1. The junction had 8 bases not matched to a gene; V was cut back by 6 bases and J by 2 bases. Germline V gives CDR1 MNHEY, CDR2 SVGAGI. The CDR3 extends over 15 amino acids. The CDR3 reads CASRFMGTGTYEQYF. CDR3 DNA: TGTGCCAGCAGGTTCATGGGGACAGGGACCTACGAGCAGTACTTC.

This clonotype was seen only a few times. Here the CDR3 reads CASSQETGDPYNEQFF. The CDR3 DNA reads as TGCGCCAGCAGCCAAGAAACAGGGGATCCCTACAATGAGCAGTTCTTC. This rearrangement joins TRBV4-3 to TRBJ2-1; 7 bases map to TRBD1. The germline CDR1 and CDR2 sequences are LGHNA and YSLEER. The junction had 4 bases not matched to a gene; V was cut back by 0 bases and J by 2 bases. This CDR3 has 16 residues.

CDR3 region: CASSYSPGSGDTQYF. The CDR3 region has the DNA TGTGCCAGCAGTTACTCCCCCGGATCAGGGGATACGCAGTATTTT. V usage is TRBV6-6 and J usage is TRBJ2-3; TRBD1 is a possible D gene (5 bases). V lost 0 bases and J 6 bases, leaving 13 bases between the germline ends. The germline gives CDR1 MNHNY, CDR2 SVGAGI (reference sequence). The CDR3 totals 15 residues.

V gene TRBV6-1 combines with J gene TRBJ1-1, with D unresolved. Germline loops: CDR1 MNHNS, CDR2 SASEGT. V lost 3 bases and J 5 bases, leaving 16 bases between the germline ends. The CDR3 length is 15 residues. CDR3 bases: TGTGCCAGCAGTGATTATGAGGTTTGGGAGACTGAAGCTTTCTTT. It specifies CASSDYEVWETEAFF.

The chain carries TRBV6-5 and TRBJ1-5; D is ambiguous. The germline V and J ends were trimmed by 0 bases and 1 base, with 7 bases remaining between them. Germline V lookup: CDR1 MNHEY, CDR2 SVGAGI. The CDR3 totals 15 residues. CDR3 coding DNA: TGTGCCAGCAGTTACTCGCATGGGAGCAATCAGCCCCAGCATTTT. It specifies CASSYSHGSNQPQHF.

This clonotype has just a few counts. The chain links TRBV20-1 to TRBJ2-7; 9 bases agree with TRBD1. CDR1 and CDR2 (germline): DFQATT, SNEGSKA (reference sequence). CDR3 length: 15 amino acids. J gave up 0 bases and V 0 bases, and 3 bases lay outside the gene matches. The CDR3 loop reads CSARDGTGISYEQYF. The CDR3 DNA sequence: TGCAGTGCTAGAGATGGGACAGGGATCTCCTACGAGCAGTACTTC.

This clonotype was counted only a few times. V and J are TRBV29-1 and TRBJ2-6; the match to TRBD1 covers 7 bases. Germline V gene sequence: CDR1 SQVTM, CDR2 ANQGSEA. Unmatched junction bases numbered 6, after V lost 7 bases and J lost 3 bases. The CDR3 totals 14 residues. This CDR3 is CSAGGPSGANVLTF. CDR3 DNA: TGCAGCGCAGGGGGACCAAGTGGGGCCAACGTCCTGACTTTC.

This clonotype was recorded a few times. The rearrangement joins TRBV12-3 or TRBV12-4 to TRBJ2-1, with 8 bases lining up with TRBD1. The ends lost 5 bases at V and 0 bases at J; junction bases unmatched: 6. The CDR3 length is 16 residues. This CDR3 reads CASSPGTGSSYNEQFF. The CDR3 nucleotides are TGTGCCAGCAGTCCCGGGACAGGTAGCTCCTACAATGAGCAGTTCTTC.